Listed below are T cell receptor beta chains from one sample, sequenced in a study of blood T cell repertoires in COVID-19. The assay was immunoSEQ multiplex PCR, and TCRdb's table has in-frame clones only and misses some. The table shows around 130,000 clones, with around 84% occurring only once. The specimen was PBMCs or T cells enriched from blood (not recorded which). These receptors were taken from a man in his forties with acute COVID-19. CDR3s include the opening cysteine and the closing phenylalanine or tryptophan. D genes are given only for firm matches. The size entry is marked missing in some rows and otherwise reads once, few, many or a size class.

V: TRBV6-5; size: -; D: TRBD1; J: TRBJ2-7; CDR3: CANLDRGYSYEQYF; DNA: TGTGCCAACCTAGACAGGGGCTACTCCTACGAGCAGTACTTC
V: TRBV3-1/TRBV3-2; size: -; D: -; J: TRBJ1-1; CDR3: CASSQDGRGNTEAFF; DNA: TGTGCCAGCAGCCAAGATGGCAGGGGGAACACTGAAGCTTTCTTT
V: TRBV18; size: once; D: -; J: TRBJ2-2; CDR3: CASSPRQGNTGELFF; DNA: TGTGCCAGCTCCCCCCGGCAGGGTAACACCGGGGAGCTGTTTTTT
V: TRBV19; size: few; D: TRBD1; J: TRBJ2-7; CDR3: CASSRGQGTAYEQYF; DNA: TGTGCCAGTAGTAGGGGACAGGGGACGGCCTACGAGCAGTACTTC
V: TRBV11-2; size: -; D: -; J: TRBJ1-3; CDR3: CASSFASQGPGNTIYF; DNA: TGTGCCAGCAGCTTCGCCTCACAGGGCCCCGGAAACACCATATATTTT
V: TRBV7-2; size: -; D: TRBD1; J: TRBJ2-3; CDR3: CASSSQGAENTQYF; DNA: TGTGCCAGCAGCTCACAGGGGGCGGAAAATACGCAGTATTTT
V: TRBV5-1; size: -; D: TRBD2; J: TRBJ2-3; CDR3: CASSPGLAGPDTQYF; DNA: TGCGCCAGCAGCCCGGGACTAGCGGGACCAGATACGCAGTATTTT
V: TRBV9; size: few; D: -; J: TRBJ1-5; CDR3: CASSGTDSNQPQHF; DNA: TGTGCCAGCAGCGGGACAGATAGCAATCAGCCCCAGCATTTT
V: TRBV5-6; size: -; D: -; J: TRBJ2-7; CDR3: CASSFEGVYEQYF; DNA: TGTGCCAGCAGCTTCGAGGGCGTATACGAGCAGTACTTC
V: TRBV3-1/TRBV3-2; size: -; D: -; J: TRBJ1-2; CDR3: CASSPDLLGGYTF; DNA: TGTGCCAGCAGCCCCGACCTCCTAGGTGGCTACACCTTC
V: TRBV10-3; size: -; D: TRBD1; J: TRBJ2-7; CDR3: CAIGSGQGDNEQYF; DNA: TGTGCCATCGGCTCGGGACAGGGGGACAACGAGCAGTACTTC
V: TRBV10-2; size: -; D: TRBD2; J: TRBJ2-7; CDR3: CASSPAGTSGIHEQYF; DNA: TGCGCCAGCAGTCCAGCTGGGACTAGCGGGATCCACGAGCAGTACTTC
V: TRBV5-1; size: -; D: TRBD1; J: TRBJ1-1; CDR3: CASSLNPGTGSTEAFF; DNA: TGCGCCAGCAGCTTGAACCCCGGGACAGGGTCAACTGAAGCTTTCTTT
V: TRBV19; size: -; D: TRBD1; J: TRBJ2-4; CDR3: CASQQGPLNIQYF; DNA: TGTGCCAGCCAACAGGGGCCCCTAAACATTCAGTACTTC
V: TRBV3-1/TRBV3-2; size: -; D: TRBD1; J: TRBJ1-3; CDR3: CASSLGTGNGNTIYF; DNA: TGTGCCAGCAGCCTCGGGACAGGGAACGGAAACACCATATATTTT
V: TRBV18; size: -; D: TRBD1; J: TRBJ1-1; CDR3: CASSPRLRDRGLEAFF; DNA: TGTGCCAGCTCACCACGTCTCCGGGACAGGGGGCTGGAAGCTTTCTTT